The 18 T cell receptor beta chains below all came from one sample that was sequenced in a study of Graves' ophthalmopathy and Graves' hyperthyroidism. Researchers took RNA transcripts and amplified TCR beta CDR3 regions from them. An opening RT-PCR round employed HTBI primers and preceded a second-round multiplex PCR. TCRdb reanalysed the multiplex PCR reads using MiXCR and keeps one entry per CDR3 protein. The repertoire consists of about 1.2 million distinct CDR3 sequences, with roughly 35% occurring once and the leading ten covering over 8.5%. Sequenced sample: peripheral blood or thyroid tissue (not recorded which). These receptors were obtained from an adult man with Graves' hyperthyroidism.

In this sample, this clonotype turned up many times. V is TRBV15 and J is TRBJ2-5, with TRBD1 identical over 8 bases. Germline CDR1 reads LNHNV; CDR2 reads YYDKDF (reference sequence). After removal of 1 base from V and 6 bases from J, the junction contained 7 bases not matched to a gene. The CDR3 consists of 15 residues. CDR3 nucleotides: TGTGCCACCAGCAGAGGGACAGGGATCATGAAGACCCAGTACTTC. This translates into CATSRGTGIMKTQYF.

In its sample, this clonotype was seen many times. The rearrangement uses TRBV2 and TRBJ1-1; D is uncertain. The CDR3 spans 16 residues. Germline V gene lookup returns CDR1 SNHLY and CDR2 FYNNEI. The V end lost 5 bases, the J end lost 0 bases, and 16 bases lay between the germline ends. The CDR3 spells CASSIWADTMNTEAFF. The CDR3, as DNA: TGTGCCAGCAGTATTTGGGCCGATACTATGAACACTGAAGCTTTCTTT.

This clonotype has a handful of counts. The genes are TRBV6-2 or TRBV6-3 and TRBJ2-6; D might be TRBD1 (5 bases). This CDR3 is built from 15 residues. Germline V gene data show CDR1 as MNHEY and CDR2 as SVGEGT. The germline V and J ends were trimmed by 7 bases and 2 bases, with 12 bases remaining between them. CDR3 sequence reads: CASTIQGAGANVLTF. In DNA form, the CDR3 reads TGTGCCAGCACTATCCAGGGTGCTGGGGCCAACGTCCTGACTTTC.

This rearrangement joins TRBV10-3 to TRBJ1-6; D call uncertain. The germline V gene encodes CDR1 ENHRY and CDR2 SYGVKD. The CDR3 is 19 residues long. V lost 5 bases and J lost 4, with 24 bases in between. As DNA, the CDR3 is TGTGCCATCAGTTACTCGAAGGCGGCCTCGAGGGTATATAATTCACCCCTCCACTTT. Translation: CAISYSKAASRVYNSPLHF.

The sample holds a few counts of this clonotype. The chain is built from TRBV12-3 or TRBV12-4 and TRBJ1-5; TRBD1 agrees at 11 bases. The V segment lost 5 bases and the J segment 4 bases; nucleotides outside the gene matches: 10. This CDR3 has 17 amino acids. The CDR3 sequence: CASSPGQGAGANQPQHF. In nucleotides, the CDR3 is TGTGCCAGCAGTCCTGGACAGGGGGCGGGAGCAAATCAGCCCCAGCATTTT.

V is TRBV10-3 and J is TRBJ1-6; no reliable D call. The CDR3 extends over 13 amino acids. The germline V and J ends were trimmed by 10 bases and 7 bases, with 14 bases remaining between them. From germline, CDR1 is ENHRY and CDR2 SYGVKD. The CDR3 DNA reads as TGTGCCAGCAGAGGGATGGGAAATTCACCCCTCCACTTT. Amino acids: CASRGMGNSPLHF.

This clonotype is a singleton in its sample. At one end, the junction sequence differs from germline, possibly due to a read error. The chain recombines TRBV7-2 with TRBJ2-5; TRBD1 aligns across 9 bases. The CDR3 length is 10 residues. Looked up from germline, CDR1 is SGHTA and CDR2 is FQGNSA. In DNA, the CDR3 is TGTGCCAGCAGCTTAGTGGGACAGGGCTTC. It is translated as CASSLVGQGF.

This clonotype was picked up a small number of times. This chain joins TRBV19 and TRBJ2-2; 13 positions agree with TRBD2. The CDR3 spans 16 residues. CDR1 LNHDA and CDR2 SQIVND come from the germline V gene (reference sequence). Trimming removed 9 bases from V and 3 bases from J; junction bases left unmatched: 7. CDR3 in amino acids: CASRAGTSGDTGELFF. CDR3 bases: TGTGCCAGCCGAGCCGGGACTAGCGGGGACACCGGGGAGCTGTTTTTT.

This clonotype was detected many times. The chain links TRBV7-2 to TRBJ1-5; D is ambiguous. V lost 1 base, J lost 5 bases, and 6 bases lay in between. The CDR3 totals 13 residues. CDR1 is SGHTA, CDR2 FQGNSA, per germline. CDR3 protein: CASSLGPHQPQHF. DNA for the CDR3: TGTGCCAGCAGCTTAGGGCCGCATCAGCCCCAGCATTTT.

The chain joins TRBV3-1 to TRBJ1-2; D is perhaps TRBD1 (5 bases). This CDR3 spans 16 amino acids. Germline CDR1 LGHDT, CDR2 YNNKEL (reference sequence). V shed 0 bases and J shed 2 bases, with 13 bases lying between them. The CDR3 DNA is TGTGCCAGCAGCCAAGATGGGGCAGGGCGGAACTATGGCTACACCTTC. Translated, it gives CASSQDGAGRNYGYTF.

This clonotype came up many times. DNA for the CDR3: TGCAGCGTTGAATCTAACCCGGGGGAACTGTTTTTT. Amino acid sequence: CSVESNPGELFF. This chain links TRBV29-1 with TRBJ1-4; maybe TRBD1 (5 bases). Germline CDR1 reads SQVTM; CDR2 reads ANQGSEA. The CDR3 runs to 12 residues. V was shortened by 2 bases and J by 12 bases, with 13 bases between the two germline ends.

The chain combines TRBV7-9 with TRBJ2-7; 8 bases fit TRBD2. CDR3 length equals 15 residues. CDR1 and CDR2 from the germline V gene are SEHNR and FQNEAQ (reference sequence). The ends lost 2 bases at V and 3 bases at J; junction bases unmatched: 6. The CDR3, as DNA: TGTGCCAGCAGCTTAAAGCGGGAGTCTAACTACGAGCAGTACTTC. Protein: CASSLKRESNYEQYF. The full variable domain, completed using reference TRBV7-9 and TRBJ2-7, is DTGVSQNPRHKITKRGQNVTFRCDPISEHNRLYWYRQTLGQGPEFLTYFQNEAQLEKSRLLSDRFSAERPKGSFSTLEIQRTEQGDSAMYLCASSLKRESNYEQYFGPGTRLTVT.

A word on this clonotype: Given a much more abundant clone one base away, this may be a read error. The CDR3 DNA follows: TGTGCCAGTAGTGGAAACCTAGATCAGCCCCAGCATTTT. It yields the protein CASSGNLDQPQHF. This chain links TRBV19 with TRBJ1-5, with D uncertain. Germline values: CDR1 LNHDA, CDR2 SQIVND (reference sequence). Trimming took off 5 bases at V and 5 bases at J, with 10 bases between the two ends. The CDR3 is made up of 13 amino acids.

This clonotype was found a few times. A much larger clone is a single base away; this may be a read error. The V gene is TRBV20-1, the J gene TRBJ1-2; D call uncertain. Per the germline V gene, CDR1 is DFQATT and CDR2 is SNEGSKA (reference sequence). Trimming shortened V by 6 bases and J by 4 bases, and 9 bases separated the two germline ends. The CDR3 spans 11 residues. In DNA form, the CDR3 reads TGCAGTGCAAGGCGATCCTATGGCTACACCTTC. Translation gives CSARRSYGYTF.

As concerns this clonotype: A read error may account for a junction end that differs from germline. The CDR3 is CASRSGTGPTGGYTF. Written as DNA, the CDR3 is TGTGCCAGCAGGTCTGGGACAGGGCCTACGGGTGGCTACACCTTC. V and J are TRBV5-1 and TRBJ1-2; 9 positions match TRBD1. The CDR3 length is 15 residues. Germline CDR1 is SGHRS and CDR2 is YFSETQ.

This clonotype has at least ten counts. The chain carries TRBV29-1 and TRBJ2-2, with unresolved D. V lost 4 bases and J lost 3, with 6 bases in between. The CDR3 runs to 12 residues. Germline loops: CDR1 SQVTM, CDR2 ANQGSEA. CDR3 protein: CSVGWHTGELFF. The CDR3 DNA sequence: TGCAGCGTTGGATGGCACACCGGGGAGCTGTTTTTT.

This clonotype has a count of ten or more. The chain couples TRBV7-9 to TRBJ1-1; D gene unclear. Deletions cut 2 bases from V and 6 bases from J, with 13 bases between. CDR3 length: 14 amino acids. Looked up from germline, CDR1 is SEHNR and CDR2 is FQNEAQ (reference sequence). The CDR3 region has the DNA TGTGCCAGCAGCTTATACCCAAACAGCCCTGAAGCTTTCTTT. Protein: CASSLYPNSPEAFF.

Worth noting for this clonotype: With a much larger clone just one base away, this may be a read error. V is TRBV7-9 and J is TRBJ2-5; TRBD1 might be the D (6 bases). The V end was cut by 5 bases, the J end by 3 bases, with 16 bases between. This CDR3 spans 15 amino acids. The germline gives CDR1 SEHNR, CDR2 FQNEAQ (reference sequence). Here the CDR3 DNA reads TGTGCCAGCAGCCGAAACCAGGGGTTAAAAGAGACCCAGTACTTC. As protein: CASSRNQGLKETQYF.